The sequence of this TCR beta chain was determined in a study of blood T cell repertoires in COVID-19. At the level of the study: Samples representing acute and convalescent COVID-19 were sourced from the United States, Italy and Spain. Sample material is recorded as cDNA or gDNA derived from T cells, B-cell-depleted T cells, or PBMCs.

Original handling: Amplification of reference gene primers provided the estimated nucleated cell counts. Measured with immunoSEQ multiplex PCR; TCRdb has only the in-frame clones, and not every one. The V and J calls and the clone size are those of that table, but D and trimming were determined from the DNA. The sample records 180,000 or so clones, 89% being singletons. The V gene lost 4 bases and the J gene lost 4 bases, with 10 bases spanning the gap. The CDR3 spans 13 residues. Germline CDR1 is MRHNA and CDR2 is SNTAGT. In its sample, this clone was seen once. This TCR came from a man between 40 and 49 years old with acute or convalescent COVID-19. Sequenced material: peripheral blood. V usage is TRBV6-4 and J usage is TRBJ1-1; D is ambiguous. CDR3 sequence (DNA): TGTGCCAGCAGTGTAGGCCGGAGCACTGAAGCTTTCTTT. It translates to CASSVGRSTEAFF.